Listed here are 13 T cell receptor beta chains from one sample, sequenced in a study of cytomegalovirus exposure and HLA in healthy donors (dated by TCRdb to about 2017). To prepare the library, the immunoSEQ multiplex PCR assay was applied. The multiplex PCR relied on a mix of 60 forward primers for TCR Vbeta segments and 13 reverse primers for TCR Jbeta segments. Drawn from immuneACCESS, this table holds only the in-frame rearrangements with V and J called that TCRdb kept. Clones are partly lost; checked studies trace under half to an unresolved V gene and leave the rest unexplained. Counted in this sample were about 140,000 clones; more than 70% of them appeared once. The ten largest clones add up to roughly 10% of the sample. Sequencing was carried out using PBMCs. The receptors stem from a man between 18 and 35 years old in good health and CMV-seropositive.

This clone was seen more than once but under ten times. CDR3 in amino acids: CASSPPANSGSYEQYF. CDR3 in DNA: TGTGCCAGCAGCCCCCCCGCGAATAGCGGGAGTTACGAGCAGTACTTC. The chain employs TRBV7-2 and TRBJ2-7, with TRBD2 identical over 9 bases. The CDR3 has 16 residues. Unmatched junction bases numbered 12, after V lost 5 bases and J lost 4 bases. In germline, CDR1 is SGHTA, CDR2 FQGNSA. The full variable domain, in which reference TRBV7-2 and TRBJ2-7 provide the parts outside the CDR3, is GAGVSQSPSNKVTEKGKDVELRCDPISGHTALYWYRQSLGQGLEFLIYFQGNSAPDKSGLPSDRFSAERTGGSVSTLTIQRTQQEDSAVYLCASSPPANSGSYEQYFGPGTRLTVT.

V and J are TRBV25-1 and TRBJ1-1; a possible D gene is TRBD1 (5 bases). The V end lost 2 bases, the J end lost 5 bases, and 12 bases lay between the germline ends. This CDR3 has 14 residues. The germline gives CDR1 MGHDK, CDR2 SYGVNS. The CDR3 is CASSEGAPPTEAFF. CDR3 DNA sequence: TGTGCCAGCAGTGAAGGGGCCCCCCCAACTGAAGCTTTCTTT.

V and J are TRBV6-4 and TRBJ2-2, with TRBD1 matching over 7 bases. CDR3 length: 14 amino acids. Per the germline V gene, CDR1 is MRHNA and CDR2 is SNTAGT. Germline trimming cut 0 bases from V and 6 bases from J; bases unmatched to any gene: 1. The CDR3 nucleotides read TGTGCCAGCAGTGACTCAGGGGGCGCCGGGGAGCTGTTTTTT. This translates into CASSDSGGAGELFF.

The chain joins TRBV2 to TRBJ2-7; D is unclear. CDR3 size: 15 residues. The germline V and J ends were trimmed by 2 bases and 0 bases, with 11 bases remaining between them. Looked up from germline, CDR1 is SNHLY and CDR2 is FYNNEI. The CDR3, as DNA: TGTGCCAGCAGTGAAATGGGCAGGTTCTCCTACGAGCAGTACTTC. Translation gives CASSEMGRFSYEQYF.

The CDR3 loop is CASSPHVGGQIFPTNYGYTF. CDR3 DNA sequence: TGCGCCAGCAGTCCCCACGTTGGGGGACAGATTTTCCCTACTAACTATGGCTACACCTTC. The genes are TRBV23-1 and TRBJ1-2, with 7 nucleotides matching TRBD1. TRBV23-1 is placed among ORFs of uncertain function. This CDR3 is built from 20 residues. After removal of 4 bases from V and 0 bases from J, the junction contained 20 bases not matched to a gene.

The chain joins TRBV28 to TRBJ1-1; D not resolved. In germline, CDR1 is MDHEN, CDR2 SYDVKM. The CDR3 is made up of 14 amino acids. Trimming shortened V by 2 bases and J by 5 bases, and 12 bases separated the two germline ends. DNA for the CDR3: TGTGCCAGCAGTTTACACACGTCTGGTACTGAAGCTTTCTTT. It specifies CASSLHTSGTEAFF.

The chain has TRBV10-1 and TRBJ1-1, with 9 bases lining up with TRBD1. The CDR3 totals 20 residues. Trimming removed 3 bases from V and 0 bases from J; junction bases left unmatched: 17. Looked up from germline, CDR1 is WNHNN and CDR2 is SYGVQD (reference sequence). CDR3 region: CASSDVPGQGRGRMNTEAFF. CDR3 sequence (DNA): TGCGCCAGCAGTGACGTCCCGGGACAGGGTAGGGGACGCATGAACACTGAAGCTTTCTTT.

The J gene is TRBJ1-6, the V gene TRBV10-3; TRBD1 is a possible D gene (6 bases). CDR3 length equals 16 residues. V gave up 2 bases and J gave up 7 bases, with 15 bases separating them. CDR1 is ENHRY, CDR2 SYGVKD, per germline. The CDR3 sequence: CAISEVAGVGNSPLHF. In DNA, the CDR3 is TGTGCCATCAGTGAGGTAGCAGGGGTTGGGAATTCACCCCTCCACTTT.

This clone occurred a few times. The V and J genes are TRBV9 and TRBJ2-1; 13 bases align to TRBD2. The CDR3 length is 16 residues. Germline loops: CDR1 SGDLS, CDR2 YYNGEE. V lost 4 bases, J lost 7 bases, and 8 bases stayed unmatched. CDR3 in DNA: TGTGCCAGCAGCACCAAGACTAGCGGGAGGATAAATGAGCAGTTCTTC. Protein product: CASSTKTSGRINEQFF.

The V call is TRBV6-1, the J call TRBJ2-7, with TRBD1 identical over 7 bases. CDR3 length equals 14 residues. The germline CDR1 and CDR2 sequences are MNHNS and SASEGT. Trimming at V came to 2 bases and at J to 3 bases, leaving 4 bases not matched to a gene. The CDR3 DNA reads as TGTGCCAGCAGTGAAACCGGGACAGACTACGAGCAGTACTTC. The encoded protein is CASSETGTDYEQYF.

The chain is built from TRBV5-1 and TRBJ2-7; 7 positions match TRBD2. The CDR3 is 16 residues long. The germline V gene encodes CDR1 SGHRS and CDR2 YFSETQ. V trimming: 5 bases; J trimming: 5 bases; junction bases outside the gene matches: 16. In nucleotides, the CDR3 is TGCGCCAGCAGTTATGGACTAGTACCCAGTGTCGACGAGCAGTACTTC. Translation: CASSYGLVPSVDEQYF.

The chain carries TRBV19 and TRBJ1-5, with D unclear. Between the trimmed V and J ends, which lost 11 bases and 6 bases, there was a span of 17 bases. Germline CDR1 LNHDA, CDR2 SQIVND (reference sequence). The CDR3 consists of 13 residues. CDR3 DNA sequence: TGTGCCCTAAGGAGGGTGGTGAGTCAGCCCCAGCATTTT. Translating gives CALRRVVSQPQHF.

The V call is TRBV6-5, the J call TRBJ2-7, with D possibly being TRBD2 (5 bases). The CDR3 has 15 amino acids. Trimming took off 8 bases at V and 2 bases at J, with 19 bases between the two ends. Germline loops: CDR1 MNHEY, CDR2 SVGAGI. The CDR3 reads CASGRGFEPTYEQYF. CDR3 in DNA: TGTGCCAGCGGACGGGGATTTGAGCCGACCTACGAGCAGTACTTC.